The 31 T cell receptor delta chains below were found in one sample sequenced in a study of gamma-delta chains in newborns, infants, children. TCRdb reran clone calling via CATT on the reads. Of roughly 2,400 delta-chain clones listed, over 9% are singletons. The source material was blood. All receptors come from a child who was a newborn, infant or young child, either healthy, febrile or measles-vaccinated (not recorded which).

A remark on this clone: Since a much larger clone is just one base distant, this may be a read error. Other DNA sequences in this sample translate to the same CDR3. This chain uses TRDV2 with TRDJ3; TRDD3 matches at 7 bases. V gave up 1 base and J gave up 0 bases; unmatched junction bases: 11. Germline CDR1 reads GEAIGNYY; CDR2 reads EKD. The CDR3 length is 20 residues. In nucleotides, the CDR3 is TGTGCCTGTGACACTGTCCAAGAGGGATACAGCTCCTGGGACACCCGACAGATGTTTTTC. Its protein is CACDTVQEGYSSWDTRQMFF.

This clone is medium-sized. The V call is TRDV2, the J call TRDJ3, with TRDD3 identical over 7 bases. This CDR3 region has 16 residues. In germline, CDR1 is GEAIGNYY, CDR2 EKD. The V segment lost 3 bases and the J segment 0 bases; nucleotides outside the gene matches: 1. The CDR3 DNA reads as TGTGCCTGTGACTGGGGGAGCTCCTGGGACACCCGACAGATGTTTTTC. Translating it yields CACDWGSSWDTRQMFF.

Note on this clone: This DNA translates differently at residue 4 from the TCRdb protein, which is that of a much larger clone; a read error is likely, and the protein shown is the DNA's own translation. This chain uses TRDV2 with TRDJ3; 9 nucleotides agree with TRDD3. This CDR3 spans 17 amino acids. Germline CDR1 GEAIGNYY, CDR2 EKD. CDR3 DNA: TGTGCCTGTGCCACCGTGGGGGATACCTGGGACACCCGACAGATGTTTTTC. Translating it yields CACATVGDTWDTRQMFF.

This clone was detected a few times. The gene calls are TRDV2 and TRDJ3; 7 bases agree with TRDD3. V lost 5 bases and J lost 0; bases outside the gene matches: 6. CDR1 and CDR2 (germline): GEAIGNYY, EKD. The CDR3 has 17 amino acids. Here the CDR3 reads CACVGIQSSWDTRQMFF. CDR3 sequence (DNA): TGTGCCTGTGTCGGGATACAGAGCTCCTGGGACACCCGACAGATGTTTTTC.

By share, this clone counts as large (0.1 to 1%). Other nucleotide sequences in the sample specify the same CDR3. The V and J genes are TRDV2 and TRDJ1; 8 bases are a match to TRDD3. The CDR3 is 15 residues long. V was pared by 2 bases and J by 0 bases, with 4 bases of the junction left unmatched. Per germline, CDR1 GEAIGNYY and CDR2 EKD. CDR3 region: CACDKRGYYTDKLIF. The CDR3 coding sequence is TGTGCCTGTGACAAGAGGGGATACTACACCGATAAACTCATCTTT.

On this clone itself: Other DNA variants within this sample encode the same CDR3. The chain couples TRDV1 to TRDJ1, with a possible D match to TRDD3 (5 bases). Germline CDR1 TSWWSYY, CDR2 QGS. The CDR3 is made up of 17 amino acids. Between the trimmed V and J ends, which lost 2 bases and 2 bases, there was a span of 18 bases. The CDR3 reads CALGEEGRYRPTDKLIF. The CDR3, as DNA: TGTGCTCTTGGGGAAGAGGGAAGATACCGACCTACCGATAAACTCATCTTT.

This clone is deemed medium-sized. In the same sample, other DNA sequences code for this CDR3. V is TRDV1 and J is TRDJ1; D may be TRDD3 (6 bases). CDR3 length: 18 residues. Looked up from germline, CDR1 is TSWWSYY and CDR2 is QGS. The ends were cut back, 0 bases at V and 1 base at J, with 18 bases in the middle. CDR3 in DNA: TGTGCTCTTGGGGAACTCGTACCTACGGGGATCGGCACCGATAAACTCATCTTT. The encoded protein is CALGELVPTGIGTDKLIF.

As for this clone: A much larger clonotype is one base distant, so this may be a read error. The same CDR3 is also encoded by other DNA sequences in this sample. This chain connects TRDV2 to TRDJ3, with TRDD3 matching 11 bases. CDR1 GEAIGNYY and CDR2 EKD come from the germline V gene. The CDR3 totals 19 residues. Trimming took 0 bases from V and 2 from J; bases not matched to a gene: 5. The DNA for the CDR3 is TGTGCCTGTGACACCGTGGGACTGGGGGATACCTGGGACACCCGACAGATGTTTTTC. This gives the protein CACDTVGLGDTWDTRQMFF.

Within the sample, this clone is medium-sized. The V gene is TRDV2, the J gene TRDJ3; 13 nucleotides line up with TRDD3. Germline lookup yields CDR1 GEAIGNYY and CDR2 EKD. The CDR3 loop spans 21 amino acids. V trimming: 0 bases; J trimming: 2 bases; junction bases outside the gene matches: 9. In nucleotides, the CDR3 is TGTGCCTGTGACACCGTGAGTACTGGGGGATACGGGACCTGGGACACCCGACAGATGTTTTTC. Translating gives CACDTVSTGGYGTWDTRQMFF.

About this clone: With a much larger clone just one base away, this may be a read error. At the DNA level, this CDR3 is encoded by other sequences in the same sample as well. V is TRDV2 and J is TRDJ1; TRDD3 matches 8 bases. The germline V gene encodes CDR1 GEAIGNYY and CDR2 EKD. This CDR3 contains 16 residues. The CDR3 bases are TGTGCTTGTGTACTAAGGGGCTGGGGGAAGGACGATAAACTCATCTTT. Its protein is CACVLRGWGKDDKLIF.

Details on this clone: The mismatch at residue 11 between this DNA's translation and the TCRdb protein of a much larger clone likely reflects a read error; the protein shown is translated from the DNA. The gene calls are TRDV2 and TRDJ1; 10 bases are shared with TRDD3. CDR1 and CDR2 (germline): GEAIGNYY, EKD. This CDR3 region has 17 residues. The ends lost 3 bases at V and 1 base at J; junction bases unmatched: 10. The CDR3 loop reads CACDQLGDPSLTDKLIF. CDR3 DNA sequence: TGTGCCTGTGACCAACTGGGGGATCCCTCCCTCACCGATAAACTCATCTTT.

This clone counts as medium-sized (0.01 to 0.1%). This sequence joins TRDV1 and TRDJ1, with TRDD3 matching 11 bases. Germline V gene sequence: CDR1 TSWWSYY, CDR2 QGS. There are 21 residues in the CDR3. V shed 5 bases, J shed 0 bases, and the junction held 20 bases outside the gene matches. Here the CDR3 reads CALGTSPYDWGIKADTDKLIF. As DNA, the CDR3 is TGTGCTCTTGGGACATCCCCCTACGACTGGGGGATAAAGGCGGACACCGATAAACTCATCTTT.

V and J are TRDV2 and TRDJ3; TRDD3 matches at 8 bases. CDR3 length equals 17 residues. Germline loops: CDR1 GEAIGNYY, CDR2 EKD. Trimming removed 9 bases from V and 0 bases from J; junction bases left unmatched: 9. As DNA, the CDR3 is TGTGCCATACTGGGGGCTACCATCTCCTGGGACACCCGACAGATGTTTTTC. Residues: CAILGATISWDTRQMFF.

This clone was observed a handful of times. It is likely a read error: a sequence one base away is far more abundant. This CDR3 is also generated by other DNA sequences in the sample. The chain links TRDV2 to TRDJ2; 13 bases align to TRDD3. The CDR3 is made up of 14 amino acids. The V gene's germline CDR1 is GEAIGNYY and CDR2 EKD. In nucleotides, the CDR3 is TGCGCCTGTGACCTACTGGGGGATACGGCACAACTCTTCTTT. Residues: CACDLLGDTAQLFF.

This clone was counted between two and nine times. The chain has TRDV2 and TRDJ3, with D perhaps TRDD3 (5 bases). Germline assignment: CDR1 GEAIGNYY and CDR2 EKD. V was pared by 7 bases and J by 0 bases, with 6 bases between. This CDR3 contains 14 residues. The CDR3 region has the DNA TGTGCCTGGGGGAGCTCCTGGGACACCCGACAGATGTTTTTC. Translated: CAWGSSWDTRQMFF.

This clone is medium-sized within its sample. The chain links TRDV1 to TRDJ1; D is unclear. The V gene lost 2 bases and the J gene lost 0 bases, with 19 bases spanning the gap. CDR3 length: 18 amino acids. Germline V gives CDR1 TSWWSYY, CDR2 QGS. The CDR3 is CALGENCSDYRDTDKLIF. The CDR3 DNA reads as TGTGCTCTTGGGGAAAACTGTTCCGACTATAGAGACACCGATAAACTCATCTTT.

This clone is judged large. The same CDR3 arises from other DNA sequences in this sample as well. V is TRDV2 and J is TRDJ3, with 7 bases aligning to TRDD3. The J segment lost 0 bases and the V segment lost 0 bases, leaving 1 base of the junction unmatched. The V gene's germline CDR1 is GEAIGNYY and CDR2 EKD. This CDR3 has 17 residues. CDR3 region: CACDTVGDSWDTRQMFF. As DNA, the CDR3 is TGTGCCTGTGACACCGTGGGGGACTCCTGGGACACCCGACAGATGTTTTTC.

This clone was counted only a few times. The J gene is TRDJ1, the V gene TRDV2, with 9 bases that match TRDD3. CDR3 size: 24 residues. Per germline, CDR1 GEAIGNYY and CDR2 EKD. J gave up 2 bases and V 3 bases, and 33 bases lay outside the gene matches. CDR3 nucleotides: TGTGCCTGTGACCCCTGCCTTAAGGGCCTCCTGTACGGACGGGCTGGGGGATGTACCGATAAACTCATCTTT. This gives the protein CACDPCLKGLLYGRAGGCTDKLIF.

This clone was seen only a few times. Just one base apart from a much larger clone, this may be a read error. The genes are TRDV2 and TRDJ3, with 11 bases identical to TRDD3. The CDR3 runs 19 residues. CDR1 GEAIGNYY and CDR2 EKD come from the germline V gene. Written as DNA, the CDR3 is TGTGCCTGTGCCACCCTACTGGGGGATAGCTCCTGGGACACCCGACAGATGTTTTTC. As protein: CACATLLGDSSWDTRQMFF.

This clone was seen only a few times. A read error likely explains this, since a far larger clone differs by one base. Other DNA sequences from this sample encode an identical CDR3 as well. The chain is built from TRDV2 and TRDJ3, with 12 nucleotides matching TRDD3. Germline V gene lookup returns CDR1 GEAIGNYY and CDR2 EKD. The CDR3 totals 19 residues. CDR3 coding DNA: TGTGCCTGTGACACCGTGTCTGGGGGATACGCCTGGGATACCCGACAGATGTTTTTC. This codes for CACDTVSGGYAWDTRQMFF.

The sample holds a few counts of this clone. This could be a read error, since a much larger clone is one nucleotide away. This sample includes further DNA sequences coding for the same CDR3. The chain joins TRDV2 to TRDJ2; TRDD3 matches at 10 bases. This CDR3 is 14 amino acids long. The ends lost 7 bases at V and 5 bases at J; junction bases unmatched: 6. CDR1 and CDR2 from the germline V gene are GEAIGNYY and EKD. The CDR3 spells CACEPLGDTAQLFF. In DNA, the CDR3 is TGTGCCTGCGAACCACTGGGGGATACAGCACAACTCTTCTTT.

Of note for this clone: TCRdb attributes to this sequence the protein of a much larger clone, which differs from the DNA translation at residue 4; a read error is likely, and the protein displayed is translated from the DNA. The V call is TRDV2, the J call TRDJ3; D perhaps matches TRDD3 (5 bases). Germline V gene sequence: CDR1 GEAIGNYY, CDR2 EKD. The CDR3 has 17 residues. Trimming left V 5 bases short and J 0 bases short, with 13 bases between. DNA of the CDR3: TGTGCCTGTGCCACATTGGGATCCTCCTGGGACACCCGACAGATGTTTTTC. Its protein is CACATLGSSWDTRQMFF.

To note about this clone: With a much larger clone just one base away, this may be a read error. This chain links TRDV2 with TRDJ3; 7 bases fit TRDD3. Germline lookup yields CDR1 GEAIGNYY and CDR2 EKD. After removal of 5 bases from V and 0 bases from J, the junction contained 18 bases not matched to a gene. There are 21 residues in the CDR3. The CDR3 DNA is TGTGCCTGTGCCCCTACATCCATCGGGGGGATCGGCTCCTGGGACACCCGACAGATGTTTTTC. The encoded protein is CACAPTSIGGIGSWDTRQMFF.

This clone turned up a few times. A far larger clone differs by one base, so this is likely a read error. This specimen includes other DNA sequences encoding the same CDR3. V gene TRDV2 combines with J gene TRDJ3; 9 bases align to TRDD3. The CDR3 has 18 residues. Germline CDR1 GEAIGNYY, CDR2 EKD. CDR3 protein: CACDKVLGDSWDTRQMFF. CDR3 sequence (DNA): TGTGCCTGCGACAAAGTACTGGGGGACTCCTGGGACACCCGACAGATGTTTTTC.

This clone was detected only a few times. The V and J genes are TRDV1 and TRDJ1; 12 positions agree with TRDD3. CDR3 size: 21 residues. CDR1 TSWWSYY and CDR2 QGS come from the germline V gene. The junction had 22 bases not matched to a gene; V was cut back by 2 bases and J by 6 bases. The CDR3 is CALGETSYPLLGDTQGHKLIF. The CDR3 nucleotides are TGTGCTCTTGGGGAAACCTCCTACCCATTACTGGGGGATACCCAGGGGCATAAACTCATCTTT.

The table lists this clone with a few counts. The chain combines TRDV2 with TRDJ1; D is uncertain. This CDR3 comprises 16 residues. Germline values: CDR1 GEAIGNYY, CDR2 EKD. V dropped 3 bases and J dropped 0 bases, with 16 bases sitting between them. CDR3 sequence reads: CACDAHPLSYTDKLIF. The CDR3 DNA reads TGTGCCTGTGACGCACACCCCCTCTCGTACACCGATAAACTCATCTTT.

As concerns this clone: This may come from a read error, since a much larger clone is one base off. DNA for the CDR3: TGTGCCTGTGACACCGTACTGGGGAATACGCGCTCCTGGGACACCCGACAGATGTTTTTC. It encodes CACDTVLGNTRSWDTRQMFF. J is TRDJ3 and V is TRDV2, with TRDD3 matching over 7 bases. CDR1 is GEAIGNYY and CDR2 is EKD in the germline V gene. The CDR3 length is 20 residues. Trimming took 0 bases from V and 0 from J; bases not matched to a gene: 10.

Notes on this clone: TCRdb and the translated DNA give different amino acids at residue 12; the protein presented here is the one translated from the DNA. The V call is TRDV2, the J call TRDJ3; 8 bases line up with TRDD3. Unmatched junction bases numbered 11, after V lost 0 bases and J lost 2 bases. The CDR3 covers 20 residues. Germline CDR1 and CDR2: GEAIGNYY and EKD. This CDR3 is CACDTLLLGGSPWDTRQMFF. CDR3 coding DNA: TGTGCCTGTGACACCCTCCTACTGGGGGGAAGCCCCTGGGACACCCGACAGATGTTTTTC.

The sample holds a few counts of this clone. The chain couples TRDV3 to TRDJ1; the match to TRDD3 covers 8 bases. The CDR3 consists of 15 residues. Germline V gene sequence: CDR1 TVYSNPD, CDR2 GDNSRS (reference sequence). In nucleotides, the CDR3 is TGTGCTTGGGCCTGCCCAGGGGATACCCCCGATAAACTCATCTTT. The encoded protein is CAWACPGDTPDKLIF. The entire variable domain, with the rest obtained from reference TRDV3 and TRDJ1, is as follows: CDKVTQSSPDQTVASGSEVVLLCTYDTVYSNPDLFWYRIRPDYSFQFVFYGDNSRSEGADFTQGRFSVKHILTQKAFHLVISPVRTEDSATYYCAWACPGDTPDKLIFGKGTRVTVEP.

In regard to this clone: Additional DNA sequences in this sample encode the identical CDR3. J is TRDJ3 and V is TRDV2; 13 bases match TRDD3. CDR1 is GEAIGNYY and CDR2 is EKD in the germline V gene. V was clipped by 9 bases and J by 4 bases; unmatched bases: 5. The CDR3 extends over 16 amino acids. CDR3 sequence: CATVLGDTWDTRQMFF. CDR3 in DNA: TGTGCCACAGTACTGGGGGATACGTGGGACACCCGACAGATGTTTTTC.

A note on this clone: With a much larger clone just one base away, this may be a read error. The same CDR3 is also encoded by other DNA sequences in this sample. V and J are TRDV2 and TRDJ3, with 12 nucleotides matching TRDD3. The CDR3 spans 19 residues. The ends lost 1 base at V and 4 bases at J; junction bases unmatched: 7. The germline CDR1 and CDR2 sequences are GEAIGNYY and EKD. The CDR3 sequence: CACDTVGLGDTWDTRQMFF. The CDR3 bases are TGTGCCTGTGACACTGTGGGACTGGGGGATACTTGGGACACCCGACAGATGTTTTTC.